This T cell receptor (beta chain) was captured in a study of blood T cell repertoires in COVID-19. On the study more broadly: COVID-19 samples collected from the United States, Italy and Spain covered acute and convalescent phases. T cells, B-cell-depleted T cells, or PBMCs supplied cDNA or gDNA.

Those enrolled, adults aged roughly 18 to 95 years, came from about two dozen US areas. The germline V gene encodes CDR1 SGDLS and CDR2 YYNGEE. Trimming removed 3 bases from V and 1 base from J; junction bases left unmatched: 8. This CDR3 spans 18 amino acids. Assay used: immunoSEQ multiplex PCR; TCRdb lists only in-frame clones, some missing. Here the sample spans a few hundred thousand clones, roughly 87% being singletons. The table lists this clone with many counts. Sequencing was performed on PBMCs or T cells enriched from blood (not recorded which). The source of this sequence is a woman in her forties or fifties who had recovered from COVID-19. V usage is TRBV9 and J usage is TRBJ2-3, with 13 bases identical to TRBD2. In DNA form, the CDR3 reads TGTGCCAGCAGCGGCCCCAAGACTAGCGGGGGGCGCACAGATACGCAGTATTTT. It encodes CASSGPKTSGGRTDTQYF.